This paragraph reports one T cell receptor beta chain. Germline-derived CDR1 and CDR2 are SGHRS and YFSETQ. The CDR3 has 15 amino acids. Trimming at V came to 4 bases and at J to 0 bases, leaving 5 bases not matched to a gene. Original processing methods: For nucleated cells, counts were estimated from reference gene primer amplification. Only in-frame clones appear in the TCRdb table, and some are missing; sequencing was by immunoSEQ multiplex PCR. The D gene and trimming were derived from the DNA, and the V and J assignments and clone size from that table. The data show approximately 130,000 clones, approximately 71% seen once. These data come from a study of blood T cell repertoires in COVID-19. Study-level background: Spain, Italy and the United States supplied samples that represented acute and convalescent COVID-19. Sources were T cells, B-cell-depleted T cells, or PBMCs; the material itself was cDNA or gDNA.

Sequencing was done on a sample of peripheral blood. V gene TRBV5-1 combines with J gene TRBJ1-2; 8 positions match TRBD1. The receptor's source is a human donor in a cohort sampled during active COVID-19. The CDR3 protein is CASSPRTGSNYGYTF. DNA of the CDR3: TGCGCCAGCAGCCCTCGGACAGGGTCTAACTATGGCTACACCTTC.